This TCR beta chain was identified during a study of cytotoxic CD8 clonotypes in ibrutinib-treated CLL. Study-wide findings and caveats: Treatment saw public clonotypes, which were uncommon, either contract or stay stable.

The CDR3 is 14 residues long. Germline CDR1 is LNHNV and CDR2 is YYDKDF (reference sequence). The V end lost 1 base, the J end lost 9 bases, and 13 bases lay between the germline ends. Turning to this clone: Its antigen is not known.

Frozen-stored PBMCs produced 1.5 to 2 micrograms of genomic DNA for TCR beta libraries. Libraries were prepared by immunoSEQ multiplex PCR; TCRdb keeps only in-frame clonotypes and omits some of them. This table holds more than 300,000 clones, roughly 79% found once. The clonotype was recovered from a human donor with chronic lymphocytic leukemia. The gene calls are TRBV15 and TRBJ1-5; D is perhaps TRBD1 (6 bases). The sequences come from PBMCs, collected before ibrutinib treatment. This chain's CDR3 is CATSRVGGHGPQHF. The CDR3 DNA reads TGTGCCACCAGCAGAGTCGGGGGGCACGGGCCCCAGCATTTT.